This TCR beta chain was obtained from a study of response to subunit inactivated influenza vaccine. TCRdb re-called the RT-PCR reads through MiXCR, storing one row per CDR3 protein. This sample carries a few hundred thousand distinct CDR3 sequences, roughly 15% of them seen once, and the ten largest clones take approximately 10%. CDR1 and CDR2 (germline): DFQATT, SNEGSKA (reference sequence). The CDR3 covers 12 residues. The ends were cut back, 7 bases at V and 10 bases at J, with 16 bases in the middle. The genes are TRBV20-1 and TRBJ1-4; a weak D match, TRBD1 (6 bases). This specimen consisted of PBMCs from blood, obtained 12 days after vaccination. The sequence was obtained from a man aged 45 to 65 who received an inactivated influenza vaccine. CDR3 sequence: CSEGQRSGKLFF. DNA of the CDR3: TGCAGTGAAGGACAGCGCAGCGGAAAACTGTTTTTT.